This TCR beta chain was observed in a study of blood T cell repertoires in COVID-19. As for the study in general: Nucleic acid was either cDNA or gDNA, and it came from T cells, B-cell-depleted T cells, or PBMCs.

Authors' methods: The assay estimated nucleated cells by amplifying reference gene primers. TCRdb keeps only in-frame clones here, not all; method: immunoSEQ multiplex PCR. That table supplies the V and J calls and clone size; D and trimming were determined from the DNA. Of roughly 160,000 clones in the sample, around 74% are singletons; the top ten hold about 3%. This CDR3 has 14 residues. The germline V gene encodes CDR1 LGHDT and CDR2 YNNKEL (reference sequence). The V gene end was trimmed by 4 bases and the J gene end by 3 bases; junction bases not matched to a gene: 4. The V call is TRBV3-1 (or the pseudogene TRBV3-2), the J call TRBJ2-5; 8 nucleotides align to TRBD2. The specimen was peripheral blood. The clonotype was recovered from a woman older than 75 with acute or convalescent COVID-19. The CDR3 DNA reads TGTGCCAGCAGCCCGCTAGCGGGTAAAGAGACCCAGTACTTC. This gives the protein CASSPLAGKETQYF.